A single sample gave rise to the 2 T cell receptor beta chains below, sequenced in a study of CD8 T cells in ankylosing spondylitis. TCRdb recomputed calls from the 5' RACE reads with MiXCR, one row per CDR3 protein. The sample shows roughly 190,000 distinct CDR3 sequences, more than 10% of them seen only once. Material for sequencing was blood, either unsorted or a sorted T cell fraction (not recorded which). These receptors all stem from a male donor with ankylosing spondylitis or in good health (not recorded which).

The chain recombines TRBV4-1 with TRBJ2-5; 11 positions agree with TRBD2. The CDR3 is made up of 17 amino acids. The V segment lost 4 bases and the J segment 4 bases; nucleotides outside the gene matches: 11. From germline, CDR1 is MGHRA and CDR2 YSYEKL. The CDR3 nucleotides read TGCGCCAGCAGCCGCATCCCCCTAGCGGGAGGAGGAGAGACCCAGTACTTC. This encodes CASSRIPLAGGGETQYF.

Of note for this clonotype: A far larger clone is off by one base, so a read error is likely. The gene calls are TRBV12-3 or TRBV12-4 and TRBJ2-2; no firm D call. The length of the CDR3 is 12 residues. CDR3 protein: CDSSFGTGELFF. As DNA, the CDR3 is TGTGACAGCAGTTTTGGGACCGGGGAGCTGTTTTTT.